This T cell receptor beta chain was documented in a study of beta chain features in type 1 diabetes. Points from the study as a whole: TCRB CDR3s from Type 1 diabetes patients were moderately but significantly shorter in all four CD4+ subsets.

As every portion of the isolated RNA was reverse transcribed, the sequencing read expressed TCRB transcripts. Measured with immunoSEQ multiplex PCR; TCRdb has only the in-frame clones, and not every one. The data hold nearly 350,000 clones, with roughly 9% observed a single time. In its sample, this clone was seen a few times. As yet, its antigen is unknown. Other DNA sequences in the same sample also yield this CDR3. Germline CDR1 SGHAT, CDR2 FQNNGV. This CDR3 spans 11 amino acids. Between the trimmed V and J ends, which lost 3 bases and 5 bases, there was a span of 4 bases. The clonotype originates from a man younger than 45 with type 1 diabetes. The sequencing sample was made of central memory CD4+ T cells from blood. This chain connects TRBV11-2 to TRBJ2-5; no clear D gene. The CDR3: CASSLGETQYF. CDR3 sequence (DNA): TGTGCCAGCAGCTTGGGTGAGACCCAGTACTTC.